This is a list of T cell receptor beta chains from one sample in a study of cytomegalovirus exposure and HLA in healthy donors. Method: immunoSEQ multiplex PCR; TCRdb's copy keeps in-frame clones and lacks some. The sample includes about 130,000 clones, 70% to 85% of them seen just once. The specimen was PBMCs. These receptors originate from a woman aged 50 to 60 in good health and CMV-seronegative. Each CDR3 is given with its conserved first and last residue. D genes are given only for firm matches. Part of the rows lack a size; the others show once, few, many or a class for expanded clones.

TRBV5-1	-	TRBJ2-7	few	CASSYKASGYEQYF	TGCGCCAGCTCCTACAAGGCGAGCGGTTACGAGCAGTACTTC
TRBV11-2	-	TRBJ1-1	-	CASSYNREIGTFF	TGTGCCAGCAGCTACAACAGGGAGATTGGAACTTTCTTT
TRBV18	TRBD1	TRBJ2-7	-	CASSPAQGAGEQYF	TGTGCCAGCTCACCGGCCCAGGGGGCGGGAGAGCAGTACTTC
TRBV30	-	TRBJ2-2	-	CAWSVPAGELFF	TGTGCCTGGAGTGTACCAGCCGGGGAGCTGTTTTTT
TRBV5-6	TRBD1	TRBJ1-2	-	CASSHFIPGTGGPGYTF	TGTGCCAGCAGCCACTTCATTCCCGGGACAGGGGGCCCGGGCTACACCTTC
TRBV7-3	TRBD2	TRBJ2-6	-	CASSLGLAGPGANVLTF	TGTGCCAGCAGCCTCGGACTAGCGGGTCCTGGGGCCAACGTCCTGACTTTC
TRBV11-3	TRBD2	TRBJ2-3	-	CASSLGLASDTQYF	TGTGCCAGCAGCCTGGGACTAGCGTCAGATACGCAGTATTTT
TRBV2	TRBD1	TRBJ1-5	-	CASTSMGQGQEPQHF	TGTGCCAGCACCTCAATGGGACAGGGGCAGGAGCCCCAGCATTTT
TRBV30	-	TRBJ2-7	-	CAWSRRERDYEQYF	TGTGCCTGGAGTCGTAGGGAGCGCGACTACGAGCAGTACTTC
TRBV5-1	-	TRBJ1-1	-	CASSGDNQKAEAFF	TGCGCCAGCAGCGGGGACAATCAGAAGGCTGAAGCTTTCTTT
TRBV13	TRBD1	TRBJ2-3	-	CASSLRGQGSNTQYF	TGTGCCAGCAGCTTAAGGGGACAGGGTTCGAATACGCAGTATTTT
TRBV4-3	-	TRBJ1-3	-	CASSQAFGKVSGNTIYF	TGCGCCAGCAGCCAAGCATTCGGGAAAGTCTCTGGAAACACCATATATTTT
TRBV9	-	TRBJ1-4	-	CASSVDAVSAEKLFF	TGTGCCAGCAGCGTAGATGCGGTATCTGCTGAAAAACTGTTTTTT
TRBV9	TRBD2	TRBJ2-7	few	CASSVDGSGSSYEQYF	TGTGCCAGCAGCGTAGATGGTAGCGGGAGTTCCTACGAGCAGTACTTC
TRBV10-3	TRBD1	TRBJ2-2	few	CAISESVWDRGDTGELFF	TGTGCCATCAGTGAGTCGGTTTGGGACAGGGGGGACACCGGGGAGCTGTTTTTT
TRBV2	-	TRBJ2-5	-	CASREVQGSPETQYF	TGTGCCAGCAGGGAAGTACAGGGAAGTCCAGAGACCCAGTACTTC
TRBV4-3	-	TRBJ2-1	-	CASSQEVGGSTFGEQFF	TGCGCCAGCAGCCAAGAGGTTGGGGGGAGTACGTTCGGTGAGCAGTTCTTC